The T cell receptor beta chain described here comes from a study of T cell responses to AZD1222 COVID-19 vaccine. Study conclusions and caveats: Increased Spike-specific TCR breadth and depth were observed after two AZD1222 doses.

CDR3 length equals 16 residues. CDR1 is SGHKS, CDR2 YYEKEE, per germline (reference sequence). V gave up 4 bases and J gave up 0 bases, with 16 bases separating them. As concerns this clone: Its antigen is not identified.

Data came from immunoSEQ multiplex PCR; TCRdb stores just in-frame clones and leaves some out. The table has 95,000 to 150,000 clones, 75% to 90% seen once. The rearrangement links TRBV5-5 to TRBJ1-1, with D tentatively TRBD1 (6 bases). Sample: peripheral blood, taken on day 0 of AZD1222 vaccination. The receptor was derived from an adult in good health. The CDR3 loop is CASSLAGGRMNTEAFF. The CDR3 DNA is TGTGCCAGCAGCCTCGCCGGGGGCAGGATGAACACTGAAGCTTTCTTT.